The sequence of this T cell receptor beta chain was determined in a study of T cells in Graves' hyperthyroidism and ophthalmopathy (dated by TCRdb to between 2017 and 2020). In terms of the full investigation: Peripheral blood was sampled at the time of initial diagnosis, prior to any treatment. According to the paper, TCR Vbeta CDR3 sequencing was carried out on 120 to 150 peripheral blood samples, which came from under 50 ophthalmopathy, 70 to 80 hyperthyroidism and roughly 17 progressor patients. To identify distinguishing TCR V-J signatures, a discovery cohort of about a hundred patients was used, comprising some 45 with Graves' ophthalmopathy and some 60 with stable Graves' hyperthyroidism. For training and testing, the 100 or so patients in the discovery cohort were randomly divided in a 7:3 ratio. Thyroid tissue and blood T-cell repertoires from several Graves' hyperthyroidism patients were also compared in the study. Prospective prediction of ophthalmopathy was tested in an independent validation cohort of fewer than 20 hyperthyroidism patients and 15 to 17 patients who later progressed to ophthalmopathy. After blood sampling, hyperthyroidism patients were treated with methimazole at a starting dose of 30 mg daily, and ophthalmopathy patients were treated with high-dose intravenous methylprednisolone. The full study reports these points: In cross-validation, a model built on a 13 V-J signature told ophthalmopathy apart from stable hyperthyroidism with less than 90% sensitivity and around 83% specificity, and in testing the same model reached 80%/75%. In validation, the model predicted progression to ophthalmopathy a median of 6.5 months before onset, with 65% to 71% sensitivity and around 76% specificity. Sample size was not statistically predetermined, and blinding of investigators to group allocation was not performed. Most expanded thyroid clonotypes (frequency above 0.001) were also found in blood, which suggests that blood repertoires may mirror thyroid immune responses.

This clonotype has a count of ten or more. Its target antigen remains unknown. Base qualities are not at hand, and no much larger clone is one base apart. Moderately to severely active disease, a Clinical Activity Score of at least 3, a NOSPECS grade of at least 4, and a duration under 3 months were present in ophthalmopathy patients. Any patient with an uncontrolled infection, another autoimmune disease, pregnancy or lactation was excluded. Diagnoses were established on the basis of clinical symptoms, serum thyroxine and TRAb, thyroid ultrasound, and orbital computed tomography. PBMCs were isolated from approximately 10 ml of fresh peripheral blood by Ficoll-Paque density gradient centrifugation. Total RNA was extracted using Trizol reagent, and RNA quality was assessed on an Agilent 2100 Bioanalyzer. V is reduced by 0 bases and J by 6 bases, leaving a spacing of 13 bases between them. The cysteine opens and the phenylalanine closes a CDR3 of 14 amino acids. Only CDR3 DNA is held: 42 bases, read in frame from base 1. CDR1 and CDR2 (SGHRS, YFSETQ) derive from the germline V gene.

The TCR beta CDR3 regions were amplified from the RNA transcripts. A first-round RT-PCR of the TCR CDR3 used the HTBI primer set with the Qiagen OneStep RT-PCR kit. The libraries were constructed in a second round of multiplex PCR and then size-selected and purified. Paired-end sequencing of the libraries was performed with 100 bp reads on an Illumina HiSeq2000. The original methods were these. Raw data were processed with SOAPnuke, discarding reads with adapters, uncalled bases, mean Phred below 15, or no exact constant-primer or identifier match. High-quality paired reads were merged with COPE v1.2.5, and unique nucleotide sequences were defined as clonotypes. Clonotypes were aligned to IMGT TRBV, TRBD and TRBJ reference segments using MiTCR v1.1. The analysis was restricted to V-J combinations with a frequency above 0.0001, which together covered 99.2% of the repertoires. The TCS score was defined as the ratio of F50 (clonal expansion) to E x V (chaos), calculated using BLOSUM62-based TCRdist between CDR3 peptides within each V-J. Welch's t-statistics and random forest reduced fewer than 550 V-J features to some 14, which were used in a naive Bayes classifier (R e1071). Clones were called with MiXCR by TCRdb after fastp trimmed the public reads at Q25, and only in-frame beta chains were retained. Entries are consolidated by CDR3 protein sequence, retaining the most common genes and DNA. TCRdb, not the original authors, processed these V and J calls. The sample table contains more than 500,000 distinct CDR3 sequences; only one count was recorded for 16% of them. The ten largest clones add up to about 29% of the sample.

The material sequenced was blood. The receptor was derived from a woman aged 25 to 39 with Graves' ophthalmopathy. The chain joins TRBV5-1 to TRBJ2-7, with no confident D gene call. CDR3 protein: CASSLATGLFEQYF. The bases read TGCGCCAGCAGCTTGGCCACCGGGCTTTTCGAGCAGTACTTC.